This T cell receptor (beta chain) is from a study of response to subunit inactivated influenza vaccine. Study-wide findings and caveats: With each seasonal influenza vaccination, the authors suggested, few new T cells are recruited.

The V gene end was trimmed by 6 bases and the J gene end by 3 bases; junction bases not matched to a gene: 6. The CDR3 covers 14 residues. Germline-derived CDR1 and CDR2 are SQVTM and ANQGSEA. Regarding this clonotype: What it binds is unknown.

TCRdb re-derived calls from the RT-PCR reads in MiXCR, one entry per CDR3 protein. Of more than 700,000 distinct CDR3 sequences in the sample, 21% were seen once. The TCR sequence derives from a man aged 50-60 years who received an inactivated influenza vaccine. The V call is TRBV29-1, the J call TRBJ2-1; 9 bases are a match to TRBD1. Sequenced here: PBMCs from blood, sampled 4 to 6 days after vaccination. CDR3 DNA: TGCAGCGTGGGGGGGGACAGGGTCTACAATGAGCAGTTCTTC. The encoded protein is CSVGGDRVYNEQFF.